This TCR beta chain is drawn from a study of T cells expressing NK-cell markers. Germline CDR1 SQVTM, CDR2 ANQGSEA. This CDR3 spans 13 amino acids. Regarding the study as a whole: Topping the CD3+CD56-NKG2C+ fraction as well were these clonotypes, in four donors.

TCRdb processed the 5' RACE reads again and assigns one entry to each CDR3 protein, with no DNA. Its table records 400,000 to 500,000 distinct CDR3 sequences. Details on this clonotype: What it binds is not known.

V is TRBV29-1 and J is TRBJ2-7; TCRdb picks TRBD1, but there is no DNA to check that call. The sequence was obtained from a woman aged 18 to 75 in good health. Source material: blood T cells: a sorted CD56 or NKG2C T cell subset, CD4+ or CD8+ T cells, or bulk PBMC T cells (not recorded which). The CDR3 reads CSVEVVPGGEQYF.